This T cell receptor beta chain was sequenced for a study of regulatory T cells in long-lasting Graves disease. Across the whole study: Those Graves' patients who were newly diagnosed had been on antithyroid drugs under 3 months.

At least ten counts were recorded for this clonotype. Assembly of TCR beta libraries relied on iRepertoire HTBI primers together with Arm-PCR of CDR3 regions. TCRdb called the multiplex PCR reads again in MiXCR, with one record for every CDR3 protein. The sample carries 400,000 to 500,000 distinct CDR3 sequences, more than 12% recorded once. Germline-derived CDR1 and CDR2 are SGHAT and FQNNGV. The length of the CDR3 is 11 residues. V shed 11 bases, J shed 2 bases, and the junction held 3 bases outside the gene matches. Time point in this sample: newly diagnosed GD, antithyroid drugs for less than 3 months. From RNA extracted from PBMCs, the TCR library was made. Blood from the periphery, around 10 milliliters in all, was drawn into EDTA tubes. The same specimen was also included in a second study, on T cells in Graves' hyperthyroidism and ophthalmopathy. That work states: The study excluded patients with uncontrolled infection, other autoimmune disease, pregnancy or lactation. During a first-round RT-PCR of the TCR CDR3, the HTBI primer set was used.

The receptor comes from a woman aged 30 to 39 with Graves disease. The input for sequencing was peripheral blood mononuclear cells (PBMCs), taken at new diagnosis, from a patient treated with antithyroid drugs. The genes are TRBV11-2 and TRBJ2-7, with TRBD1 matching over 7 bases. The CDR3 region is CARQGTYEQYF. The CDR3 nucleotides read TGTGCCCGACAGGGCACCTACGAGCAGTACTTC.